This passage covers 5 T cell receptor beta chains from one sample sequenced in a study of T cell changes during pregnancy in multiple sclerosis. Sequenced by immunoSEQ multiplex PCR; TCRdb stores in-frame clones only, minus some. The repertoire consists of about 75,000 clones, with under 95% occurring once and the leading ten covering approximately 0.44%. The specimen was CD4+ T cells from peripheral blood mononuclear cells, collected before pregnancy. All receptors derive from a female donor with multiple sclerosis, enrolled in a pregnancy study.

The gene calls are TRBV7-7 and TRBJ2-2; D remains unclear. CDR3 length: 11 residues. CDR1 is SSHAT and CDR2 is FNYEAQ in the germline V gene (reference sequence). CDR3 sequence (DNA): TGTGCAAACCTCGGCACCGGGGAGCTGTTTTTT. This gives the protein CANLGTGELFF.

The chain joins TRBV7-7 to TRBJ1-4; D unresolved. This CDR3 region has 14 residues. V lost 5 bases to trimming and J lost 7 bases, with 14 bases between them. Germline V gene data show CDR1 as SSHAT and CDR2 as FNYEAQ (reference sequence). CDR3 in DNA: TGTGCCAGCAGCCTCGGAGGTGGGAGTGAAAAACTGTTTTTT. Residues: CASSLGGGSEKLFF.

This sequence joins TRBV7-2 and TRBJ2-5; 7 bases agree with TRBD2. The trim removed 1 base at V and 2 bases at J, leaving 7 bases unmatched. Germline values: CDR1 SGHTA, CDR2 FQGNSA. CDR3 length equals 16 residues. CDR3 in amino acids: CASSLVWTRGQETQYF. CDR3 nucleotides: TGTGCCAGCAGCTTAGTCTGGACTAGGGGACAAGAGACCCAGTACTTC.

CDR3 sequence reads: CASSLEGGYGYTF. The CDR3 DNA follows: TGTGCCAGCAGCTTAGAAGGGGGCTATGGCTACACCTTC. The rearrangement links TRBV7-2 to TRBJ1-2; D might be TRBD1 (6 bases). V lost 1 base and J 4 bases, leaving 7 bases between the germline ends. The CDR3 consists of 13 residues. Germline V CDR1 and CDR2: SGHTA, FQGNSA.

The V gene is TRBV7-9, the J gene TRBJ2-1, with 7 bases matching TRBD2. Losses at the gene ends were 5 bases for V and 3 bases for J; bases not matched to a gene: 4. The germline V gene has CDR1 SEHNR and CDR2 FQNEAQ (reference sequence). This CDR3 spans 14 amino acids. The CDR3 nucleotides are TGTGCCAGCAGCCCCAGCGGGGACTACAATGAGCAGTTCTTC. This gives the protein CASSPSGDYNEQFF.